The 21 T cell receptor beta chains given below trace back to one sample, sequenced in a study of response to subunit inactivated influenza vaccine. TCRdb passed the RT-PCR reads through MiXCR, listing each CDR3 protein once. The sample contains about 620,000 distinct CDR3 sequences, roughly 10% of which appear only once. Source: PBMCs from blood, taken on the day of vaccination. These receptors were taken from a man aged 45-65 years who received an inactivated influenza vaccine.

This sequence joins TRBV29-1 and TRBJ2-7, with TRBD2 matching over 9 bases. V dropped 4 bases and J dropped 2; count of bases not matched to a gene: 6. The V gene's germline CDR1 is SQVTM and CDR2 ANQGSEA. This CDR3 region has 14 residues. CDR3 amino acids: CSVVNPSGTYEQYF. CDR3 sequence (DNA): TGCAGCGTTGTTAATCCTAGCGGGACCTACGAGCAGTACTTC.

This clonotype has only a few counts. The genes are TRBV15 and TRBJ1-5; 7 bases are shared with TRBD1. In germline, CDR1 is LNHNV, CDR2 YYDKDF (reference sequence). The CDR3 sequence is 16 residues long. The V and J ends lost 3 bases and 6 bases, in that order; junction bases with no gene match: 11. The CDR3 nucleotides are TGTGCCACCAGCAGCCAGGCAGGGGGGGTCTCTCAGCCCCAGCATTTT. This encodes CATSSQAGGVSQPQHF.

This clonotype showed up just a few times. The rearrangement links TRBV24-1 to TRBJ2-2, with a tentative D call TRBD2 (5 bases). The CDR3 is 17 residues long. The V gene lost 3 bases and the J gene lost 0 bases, with 13 bases spanning the gap. Germline CDR1 reads KGHDR; CDR2 reads SFDVKD. Written as DNA, the CDR3 is TGTGCCACCAGTGATCCGACGGGAACTCCGAACACCGGGGAGCTGTTTTTT. Its translation is CATSDPTGTPNTGELFF.

This clonotype showed up many times. V is TRBV4-2 and J is TRBJ2-2; possibly TRBD2 for D (6 bases). The CDR3 has 18 amino acids. Trimming removed 5 bases at V and 2 bases at J, with 21 bases between. Per the germline V gene, CDR1 is LGHNA and CDR2 is YNFKEQ. The DNA for the CDR3 is TGTGCCAGCAGCACGACCCGGCCCCTAGCGTACAACACCGGGGAGCTGTTTTTT. Translated, it gives CASSTTRPLAYNTGELFF.

This chain connects TRBV28 to TRBJ1-5, with a weak D call TRBD1 (5 bases). Trimming removed 7 bases at V and 1 base at J, with 14 bases between. The CDR3 spans 15 residues. Germline CDR1 MDHEN, CDR2 SYDVKM. The CDR3 sequence is CASIAGAGSNQPQHF. CDR3 bases: TGTGCCAGCATCGCCGGGGCCGGGAGCAATCAGCCCCAGCATTTT.

This clonotype showed up just a few times. CDR3 DNA: TGTGCCAGCAGCTCCTCAGGGGCTAGAACCTACAATGAGCAGTTCTTC. It codes for CASSSSGARTYNEQFF. This sequence joins TRBV7-3 and TRBJ2-1; the D gene is possibly TRBD1 (6 bases). Germline-derived CDR1 and CDR2 are SGHTA and FQGTGA. The CDR3 sequence is 16 residues long. The ends were cut back, 4 bases at V and 2 bases at J, with 15 bases in the middle.

This clonotype was seen more than once but under ten times. The V call is TRBV7-8, the J call TRBJ1-3; the D is unclear. Germline V gene sequence: CDR1 SGHVS, CDR2 FQNEAQ. The CDR3 length is 13 residues. Trimming removed 5 bases from V and 6 bases from J, with 11 bases in between. The CDR3 protein is CASSLSEANTIYF. In DNA, the CDR3 is TGTGCCAGCAGCCTATCCGAGGCAAACACCATATATTTT.

This clonotype was observed a handful of times. The chain couples TRBV3-1 to TRBJ2-7; 8 nucleotides match TRBD2. Germline V gene data show CDR1 as LGHDT and CDR2 as YNNKEL (reference sequence). This CDR3 spans 15 amino acids. With V trimmed by 1 base and J by 3 bases, 5 bases remained unmatched. The CDR3 bases are TGTGCCAGCAGCCAAGTTGCGGGGGGTAGCTACGAGCAGTACTTC. Its translation: CASSQVAGGSYEQYF.

This clonotype has only a few counts. The V call is TRBV7-9, the J call TRBJ1-1; D perhaps matches TRBD1 (5 bases). Germline CDR1 is SEHNR and CDR2 is FQNEAQ (reference sequence). This CDR3 is 16 amino acids long. The ends were cut back, 5 bases at V and 3 bases at J, with 19 bases in the middle. The CDR3 DNA reads as TGTGCCAGCAGCCGCCCAGGGCCCGACCCGGACACTGAAGCTTTCTTT. The encoded protein is CASSRPGPDPDTEAFF.

This clonotype was recorded a few times. The rearrangement joins TRBV7-9 to TRBJ2-2; weak D call: TRBD1 (6 bases). Trimming pared 5 bases from V and 0 bases from J, leaving 10 bases between. This CDR3 comprises 15 residues. Germline CDR1 SEHNR, CDR2 FQNEAQ (reference sequence). CDR3: CASSHRESNTGELFF. In nucleotides, the CDR3 is TGTGCCAGCAGCCACAGGGAATCGAACACCGGGGAGCTGTTTTTT.

This clonotype was observed a single time. This rearrangement joins TRBV5-1 to TRBJ1-1; D remains unclear. CDR1 SGHRS and CDR2 YFSETQ come from the germline V gene. The CDR3 runs 13 residues. Deletions cut 2 bases from V and 8 bases from J, with 13 bases between. The CDR3 coding sequence is TGCGCCAGCAGCTTACCGACCCAAGAGGAAGCTTTCTTT. Protein sequence: CASSLPTQEEAFF.

The chain employs TRBV9 and TRBJ2-2, with D possibly being TRBD1 (5 bases). Trimming pared 0 bases from V and 1 base from J, leaving 7 bases between. Germline V gene sequence: CDR1 SGDLS, CDR2 YYNGEE. The CDR3 extends over 15 amino acids. The CDR3 region has the DNA TGTGCCAGCAGCGTAGTGGGGCAGAACACCGGGGAGCTGTTTTTT. Residues: CASSVVGQNTGELFF.

This clonotype was seen at least ten times. V usage is TRBV4-3 and J usage is TRBJ1-1, with D possibly TRBD1 on 6 matching bases. V was trimmed by 0 bases and J by 4 bases, leaving 12 bases between them. CDR3 length: 15 residues. CDR1 is LGHNA and CDR2 is YSLEER in the germline V gene. The CDR3 reads CASSQDTGASTEAFF. The CDR3 nucleotides are TGCGCCAGCAGCCAAGATACGGGGGCGAGCACTGAAGCTTTCTTT.

The rearrangement uses TRBV11-2 and TRBJ2-7; 10 positions match TRBD1. Germline lookup yields CDR1 SGHAT and CDR2 FQNNGV. The CDR3 is made up of 13 amino acids. The junction had 2 bases not matched to a gene; V was cut back by 7 bases and J by 2 bases. The CDR3 spells CASTGQGAYEQYF. DNA for the CDR3: TGTGCCAGCACAGGACAGGGGGCCTACGAGCAGTACTTC.

This clonotype was recorded a few times. This chain links TRBV21-1 with TRBJ2-7; the table's TRBD1 call for D was not verified on the DNA. TRBV21-1 is a pseudogene. The CDR3 has 15 residues. CDR3 sequence: CASSKLHGRRYEQYF. In nucleotides, the CDR3 is TGTGCCAGCAGCAAACTCCATGGGCGGCGTTACGAGCAGTACTTC.

V usage is TRBV3-1 and J usage is TRBJ2-2; 12 bases align to TRBD2. Germline trimming cut 1 base from V and 1 base from J; bases unmatched to any gene: 4. CDR3 length: 18 residues. The germline V gene encodes CDR1 LGHDT and CDR2 YNNKEL (reference sequence). CDR3 coding DNA: TGTGCCAGCAGCCAAGGGCTAGCGGGAGGGAGGAACACCGGGGAGCTGTTTTTT. Translation gives CASSQGLAGGRNTGELFF.

The chain carries TRBV6-2 or TRBV6-3 and TRBJ2-2, with D perhaps TRBD1 (6 bases). The CDR3 has 15 amino acids. Germline V CDR1 and CDR2: MNHEY, SVGEGT. V lost 6 bases, J lost 4 bases, and 15 bases lay in between. The CDR3 coding sequence is TGTGCCAGCAGAGCTCGTGGGGGCCTCACCGGGGAGCTGTTTTTT. Its translation: CASRARGGLTGELFF.

In regard to this clonotype: A much larger clone lies one base from this, so it may be a read error. The chain employs TRBV10-3 and TRBJ2-2, with 11 bases lining up with TRBD2. Germline loops: CDR1 ENHRY, CDR2 SYGVKD. V was pared by 6 bases and J by 4 bases, with 7 bases of the junction left unmatched. The CDR3 spans 16 residues. As DNA, the CDR3 is TGTGCCATCAGCCTTACTAGCGGGAGTCCCACCGGGGAGCTGTTTTTT. Residues: CAISLTSGSPTGELFF.

This clonotype has ten or more counts. V gene TRBV29-1 combines with J gene TRBJ2-1, with 7 bases that match TRBD2. Germline V gene sequence: CDR1 SQVTM, CDR2 ANQGSEA. With V trimmed by 1 base and J by 0 bases, 0 bases remained unmatched. The CDR3 loop spans 14 amino acids. In nucleotides, the CDR3 is TGCAGCGTTGAAGGGACTAGCTCCTACAATGAGCAGTTCTTC. Protein product: CSVEGTSSYNEQFF.

This clonotype was observed many times. This chain links TRBV6-2 or TRBV6-3 with TRBJ2-3, with 11 bases lining up with TRBD2. The CDR3 totals 15 residues. Germline CDR1 and CDR2: MNHEY and SVGEGT. The trim removed 5 bases at V and 4 bases at J, leaving 5 bases unmatched. The CDR3: CASSPTSGTPDTQYF. Written as DNA, the CDR3 is TGTGCCAGCAGTCCGACTAGCGGGACCCCAGATACGCAGTATTTT.

The CDR3 region has the DNA TGTGCCAGCAGCCCGACCCCAACGACCAACAGGGGCATGGATACGCAGTATTTT. The encoded protein is CASSPTPTTNRGMDTQYF. The chain combines TRBV14 with TRBJ2-3, with 7 bases identical to TRBD1. Germline V gives CDR1 SGHDN, CDR2 FVKESK. This CDR3 spans 18 amino acids. V was clipped by 4 bases and J by 6 bases; unmatched bases: 19.